A selection of T cell receptor beta chains follows, all from one sample in a study of blood T cell repertoires in COVID-19. Some clones are missing from TCRdb's copy, which holds only in-frame ones; the method was immunoSEQ multiplex PCR. Of approximately 82,000 clones detected, 85% to 95% appear once; the ten largest clones hold about 6.6%. Sequences were obtained from peripheral blood. Receptor source: an older woman with active COVID-19. CDR3s include the opening cysteine and the closing phenylalanine or tryptophan. The order of the fields is D gene, J gene, clone size, V gene, CDR3 DNA, CDR3 protein. The D gene is left open where the match is weak. Part of the rows lack a size; the others show once, few, many or a class for expanded clones.

>.|TRBJ2-7|.|TRBV10-2
TGCGCCACCCACCGGGACTCTTCCTACGAGCAGTACTTC
CATHRDSSYEQYF
>.|TRBJ2-6|.|TRBV15
TGTGCCACCAGCAGGACGGACAGAGCTGGGGCCAACGTCCTGACTTTC
CATSRTDRAGANVLTF
>.|TRBJ2-2|.|TRBV2
TGTGCCAGCAGTGATCTAGGTGGACTTAACACCGGGGAGCTGTTTTTT
CASSDLGGLNTGELFF
>TRBD2|TRBJ2-3|few|TRBV4-2
TGTGCCAGCAGCCAAGGGACTAGCCGAGATACGCAGTATTTT
CASSQGTSRDTQYF
>.|TRBJ1-5|.|TRBV19
TGTGCCAGTAGTCCTAGGGGCAGGGGTCGGGGCAATCAGCCCCAGCATTTT
CASSPRGRGRGNQPQHF
>TRBD2|TRBJ2-7|.|TRBV11-3
TGTGCCAGCAGCGTCGCCGGGACTAGTTCCTACGAGCAGTACTTC
CASSVAGTSSYEQYF
>TRBD1|TRBJ1-5|.|TRBV5-5
TGTGCCAGCAGCCAATTCGGACAGGGGTCGACTCAGCCCCAGCATTTT
CASSQFGQGSTQPQHF
>.|TRBJ2-7|.|TRBV5-6
TGTGCCAGCAGCTTATCAGGGTACGAGCAGTACTTC
CASSLSGYEQYF
>.|TRBJ1-4|.|TRBV29-1
TGCAGCGTTGAAGAAGGACAGTTGGGTGAAAAACTGTTTTTT
CSVEEGQLGEKLFF
>.|TRBJ1-5|.|TRBV19
TGTGCCAGTAGTATAGGGAGTAATAGCAATCAGCCCCAGCATTTT
CASSIGSNSNQPQHF
>.|TRBJ2-1|.|TRBV2
TGTGCCAGCAGTGAAGGGCGGGAGCAGTTCTTC
CASSEGREQFF
>TRBD1|TRBJ2-7|.|TRBV7-8
TGTGCCAGCAGCTGGACCGGACAGGGGATAAGCTCCTACGAGCAGTACTTC
CASSWTGQGISSYEQYF
>.|TRBJ1-2|.|TRBV28
TGTGCCAGCATCATGCGGAGGGGCCATGGCTACACCTTC
CASIMRRGHGYTF
>.|TRBJ1-4|.|TRBV6-5
TGTGCCAGCAGTTACTTGGCAGAAAGGGGTAATGAAAAACTGTTTTTT
CASSYLAERGNEKLFF
>.|TRBJ1-3|.|TRBV10-3
TGTGCCATCAGTGAACGGGGTGACGGAAACACCATATATTTT
CAISERGDGNTIYF
>.|TRBJ1-6|.|TRBV6-1
TGTGCCAGCAGTGAAGGTCCGGGACACTATAATTCACCCCTCCACTTT
CASSEGPGHYNSPLHF
>TRBD1|TRBJ2-7|.|TRBV6-5
TGTGCCAGCAGGGACAGGGGTAGGGGGTCCTACGAGCAGTACTTC
CASRDRGRGSYEQYF
>TRBD1|TRBJ1-1|.|TRBV5-8
TGTGCCAGCAGCTTGGAGACAGGGGTTAAGGAGGCTGAAGCTTTCTTT
CASSLETGVKEAEAFF
>.|TRBJ1-4|.|TRBV30
TGTGCCTGGAGTGCAAATGAAAAACTGTTTTTT
CAWSANEKLFF
>TRBD1|TRBJ1-1|.|TRBV7-9
TGTGCCAGCAGCCCCCGGACAGGTTTGAACACTGAAGCTTTCTTT
CASSPRTGLNTEAFF
>.|TRBJ1-2|.|TRBV24-1
TGTGCCACCAGTGATTCCGTAGACTATGGCTACACCTTC
CATSDSVDYGYTF
>.|TRBJ1-3|.|TRBV5-1
TGCGCCAGCAGGTCCGAAGGGACACGACCTGGAAACACCATATATTTT
CASRSEGTRPGNTIYF
>TRBD1|TRBJ2-5|.|TRBV28
TGTGCCAGCAGTTTCCCGGGACAGCAAGAGACCCAGTACTTC
CASSFPGQQETQYF
>.|TRBJ1-5|few|TRBV30
TGTGCCTGTGCCCCGGCAGGGGGCAATCAGCCCCAGCATTTT
CACAPAGGNQPQHF
>.|TRBJ2-2|.|TRBV5-6
TGTGCCAGCAGATTTCAGGGGAGGGACGGGGAGCTGTTTTTT
CASRFQGRDGELFF
>TRBD2|TRBJ2-1|.|TRBV28
TGTGCCAGCAGTTCCAGCGGGGCGGGATACAATGAGCAGTTCTTC
CASSSSGAGYNEQFF
>.|TRBJ2-4|.|TRBV19
TGTGCCAGTAGTATTTGGTCTAAAGCGGGAAACATTCAGTACTTC
CASSIWSKAGNIQYF
>TRBD1|TRBJ2-5|.|TRBV7-6
TGTGCCAGCAGCGTAAGATACAGGGGAGAGAAGACCCAGTACTTC
CASSVRYRGEKTQYF
>.|TRBJ2-1|.|TRBV7-2
TGTGCCAGCAGCTTACAGGCAACCTACAATGAGCAGTTCTTC
CASSLQATYNEQFF
>TRBD2|TRBJ2-7|.|TRBV15
TGTGCCACCAGCAGAGATATAGGGGACAGTAGCGGGGGCTCCTACGAGCAGTACTTC
CATSRDIGDSSGGSYEQYF
>.|TRBJ1-2|.|TRBV15
TGTGCCACCAGCAGAGCTCCTTTTAATGGCTACACCTTC
CATSRAPFNGYTF
>.|TRBJ1-2|.|TRBV10-3
TGTGCCATCAGACGGGACGGCGGGGTCTATGGCTACACCTTC
CAIRRDGGVYGYTF
>.|TRBJ2-4|.|TRBV7-9
TGTGCCAGCAGCCGGGAGAGGGCGGCCAAAAACATTCAGTACTTC
CASSRERAAKNIQYF
>TRBD2|TRBJ2-2|.|TRBV27
TGTGCCAGCAGCCCAGCGGGAGTAAACACCGGGGAGCTGTTTTTT
CASSPAGVNTGELFF
>.|TRBJ2-5|.|TRBV5-1
TGCGCCAGCAGCTTGGGTGGCAGCCAAGAGACCCAGTACTTC
CASSLGGSQETQYF
>TRBD1|TRBJ1-5|.|TRBV7-2
TGTGCCAGCAGCTTGGGGGACAGTCGCAATCAGCCCCAGCATTTT
CASSLGDSRNQPQHF
>TRBD1|TRBJ1-1|.|TRBV7-9
TGTGCCAGCAGCTTAGCACAGGGGGGAGGTGAAGCTTTCTTT
CASSLAQGGGEAFF
>.|TRBJ2-1|.|TRBV3-1/TRBV3-2
TGTGCCAGCAGCCAAGATATGGACACTGAGCAGTTCTTC
CASSQDMDTEQFF
>.|TRBJ1-1|.|TRBV5-1
TGCGCCAGCAGCTTGGACAGGGTGAGCACTGAAGCTTTCTTT
CASSLDRVSTEAFF
>TRBD1|TRBJ1-4|.|TRBV28
TGTGCCAGCAGTCCCGGACAGGGGTGGATCACAACTAATGAAAAACTGTTTTTT
CASSPGQGWITTNEKLFF
>.|TRBJ2-1|.|TRBV7-3
TGTGCCAGCAGCTTTATGAGAGACAATGAGCAGTTCTTC
CASSFMRDNEQFF
>.|TRBJ1-1|.|TRBV2
TGTGCCAGCAGGGGACACAACACTGAAGCTTTCTTT
CASRGHNTEAFF
>TRBD1|TRBJ1-4|.|TRBV29-1
TGCAGCGCTGGCCGACAGGGAGAAAAACTGTTTTTT
CSAGRQGEKLFF
>.|TRBJ2-5|.|TRBV2
TGTGCCAGCAGTCCGTCCAGACAGGCACGCGTGGAGACCCAGTACTTC
CASSPSRQARVETQYF
>.|TRBJ1-1|.|TRBV11-2
TGTGCCAGCAGCTACCAGACCCAGGGGACTGAAGCTTTCTTT
CASSYQTQGTEAFF
>.|TRBJ1-2|.|TRBV4-1
TGCGCCAGCAGCCAAGGCGGGCTCTATGGCTACACCTTC
CASSQGGLYGYTF
>TRBD1|TRBJ2-7|.|TRBV7-9
TGTGCCAGCAGCCCGCTCGGGGGACAGGGTAACTACGAGCAGTACTTC
CASSPLGGQGNYEQYF
>TRBD2|TRBJ2-7|once|TRBV5-5
TGTGCCAGCAGCTACAAACCGGGACTAGCGACTTACGAGCAGTACTTC
CASSYKPGLATYEQYF
>.|TRBJ2-2|.|TRBV28
TGTGCCAGCAGTTTTAGTCTAGCAAACACCGGGGAGCTGTTTTTT
CASSFSLANTGELFF
>TRBD2|TRBJ2-2|.|TRBV7-2
TGTGCCAGCAGCCCCCGGACTAGCGGGGCCTCTGGGGGCGGGGAGCTGTTTTTT
CASSPRTSGASGGGELFF